The entry that follows covers one TCR beta chain sequence. TCRdb re-derived calls from the 5' RACE reads in MiXCR, one entry per CDR3 protein. The profile shows approximately 240,000 distinct CDR3 sequences, around 15% of them singletons. The sample is drawn from a study of T-cell memory formation after mild COVID-19. CDR1 is SGDLS and CDR2 is YYNGEE in the germline V gene. Trimming took 0 bases from V and 15 from J, leaving 10 bases between them. The CDR3 covers 12 residues. Sequenced material: PBMCs or a T cell subset sorted from them (not recorded which). The source is a young man who had mild COVID-19 (a few samples of this study predate the infection). Cell type and time point are not known. This sequence joins TRBV9 and TRBJ1-6; D ambiguous. In DNA form, the CDR3 reads TGTGCCAGCAGCGTAGCTAACGGGCTCCTCCACTTT. Its protein is CASSVANGLLHF.